These 13 T cell receptor beta chains were sequenced from one sample in a study of OX40 agonist ivuxolimab in advanced cancers. Only in-frame clones appear in the TCRdb table, and some are missing; sequencing was by immunoSEQ multiplex PCR. In the table there are over 150,000 clones, 85% to 95% of which are singletons. Specimen: CD4+ or CD8+ T cells sorted from blood, collected in a trial of the OX40 agonist ivuxolimab. These receptors came from an adult with an advanced solid tumor such as melanoma, head and neck, liver or kidney cancer.

V is TRBV5-6 and J is TRBJ2-7, with D possibly being TRBD2 (6 bases). The CDR3 is 16 amino acids. Trimming cost V 0 bases and J 0 bases, with 13 bases left between them. From germline, CDR1 is SGHDT and CDR2 YYEEEE. The CDR3 is CASSLGWGDPSYEQYF. The CDR3 coding sequence is TGTGCCAGCAGCTTGGGGTGGGGGGACCCCTCCTACGAGCAGTACTTC.

The chain combines TRBV6-5 with TRBJ1-2, with 8 positions matching TRBD1. With V trimmed by 5 bases and J by 4 bases, 9 bases remained unmatched. The germline CDR1 and CDR2 sequences are MNHEY and SVGAGI. The CDR3 has 15 amino acids. This CDR3 is CASSPGQGDTYGYTF. CDR3 nucleotides: TGTGCCAGCAGTCCAGGACAGGGTGATACCTATGGCTACACCTTC.

For the CDR3, the DNA is TGTGCCACCACAGGGGGGGGCTTACCTTACGAGCAGTACTTC. This translates into CATTGGGLPYEQYF. The chain carries TRBV28 and TRBJ2-7; TRBD1 might be the D (8 bases). Germline values: CDR1 MDHEN, CDR2 SYDVKM. The CDR3 totals 14 residues. Trimming cost V 10 bases and J 4 bases, with 20 bases left between them.

The chain carries TRBV7-2 and TRBJ2-2; D unclear. Germline CDR1 is SGHTA and CDR2 is FQGNSA. The ends were cut back, 6 bases at V and 7 bases at J, with 9 bases in the middle. CDR3 length: 12 residues. CDR3 DNA sequence: TGTGCCAGCAGGCCCAGAGTCGGGGAGCTGTTTTTT. As protein: CASRPRVGELFF.

V gene TRBV9 combines with J gene TRBJ2-7; D remains unclear. The germline V and J ends were trimmed by 0 bases and 3 bases, with 19 bases remaining between them. The CDR3 has 17 residues. Germline lookup yields CDR1 SGDLS and CDR2 YYNGEE. The CDR3 spells CASSVEVWSPGDYEQYF. The CDR3 DNA reads as TGTGCCAGCAGCGTAGAGGTATGGAGCCCGGGCGACTACGAGCAGTACTTC.

This chain connects TRBV11-2 to TRBJ2-7, with D uncertain. Trimming cost V 4 bases and J 5 bases, with 6 bases left between them. CDR1 SGHAT and CDR2 FQNNGV come from the germline V gene. This CDR3 contains 11 residues. CDR3 sequence: CASSSPHEQYF. The CDR3 DNA is TGTGCCAGCAGCTCCCCCCACGAGCAGTACTTC.

V and J are TRBV5-5 and TRBJ1-6; D gene unclear. CDR1 is SGHKS and CDR2 is YYEKEE in the germline V gene (reference sequence). V was shortened by 2 bases and J by 8 bases, with 14 bases between the two germline ends. The CDR3 contains 15 residues. CDR3 amino acids: CASSFPGDGYSPLHF. DNA for the CDR3: TGTGCCAGCAGCTTCCCGGGAGACGGGTATTCACCCCTCCACTTT.

This chain links TRBV7-2 with TRBJ1-2; D possibly corresponds to TRBD1 (5 bases). Germline CDR1 is SGHTA and CDR2 is FQGNSA. The CDR3 consists of 15 residues. The ends were cut back, 2 bases at V and 5 bases at J, with 15 bases in the middle. The CDR3 DNA is TGTGCCAGCAGCTTAAGCGGCGGGGGAGGGTATGGCTACACCTTC. Translated, it gives CASSLSGGGGYGYTF.

This rearrangement joins TRBV5-4 to TRBJ1-3; no definite D call. With 0 bases removed from V and 6 bases from J, the gap between germline ends came to 13 bases. The germline gives CDR1 SGHNT, CDR2 YYREEE (reference sequence). The CDR3 is made up of 15 amino acids. The CDR3 DNA is TGTGCCAGCAGCTTGGAGGCAGGTTTACAAAACACCATATATTTT. It encodes CASSLEAGLQNTIYF.

The V and J genes are TRBV4-1 and TRBJ2-7; TRBD1 might be the D (6 bases). The CDR3 runs to 15 residues. Trimming took off 2 bases at V and 1 base at J, with 12 bases between the two ends. CDR1 is MGHRA, CDR2 YSYEKL, per germline. CDR3 protein: CASSQKTGLSYEQYF. The CDR3, as DNA: TGCGCCAGCAGCCAAAAAACAGGGCTATCCTACGAGCAGTACTTC.

The chain links TRBV19 to TRBJ2-3; D perhaps matches TRBD2 (5 bases). This CDR3 is built from 14 residues. Trimming took 11 bases from V and 0 from J, leaving 15 bases between them. Germline V lookup: CDR1 LNHDA, CDR2 SQIVND (reference sequence). The CDR3 DNA sequence: TGTGCCGCGAAAAGGGAGCATAGCACAGATACGCAGTATTTT. Translating it yields CAAKREHSTDTQYF. Filled out from reference TRBV19 and TRBJ2-3, the complete variable domain reads DGGITQSPKYLFRKEGQNVTLSCEQNLNHDAMYWYRQDPGQGLRLIYYSQIVNDFQKGDIAEGYSVSREKKESFPLTVTSAQKNPTAFYLCAAKREHSTDTQYFGPGTRLTVL.

This clone was counted a single time. The genes are TRBV28 and TRBJ2-1, with 9 bases fitting TRBD2. CDR3 length: 13 residues. Losses at the gene ends were 11 bases for V and 11 bases for J; bases not matched to a gene: 13. Germline-derived CDR1 and CDR2 are MDHEN and SYDVKM. This CDR3 is CAHRAGGPTKQFF. The CDR3 DNA reads TGTGCCCACCGTGCGGGAGGGCCCACTAAGCAGTTCTTC.

The rearrangement links TRBV6-1 to TRBJ1-2; D remains unclear. In germline, CDR1 is MNHNS, CDR2 SASEGT. V was cut by 2 bases and J by 6 bases, with 10 bases left in between. This CDR3 is 13 amino acids long. The CDR3 loop reads CASSESTRDGYTF. The CDR3 DNA follows: TGTGCCAGCAGTGAAAGTACCAGAGATGGCTACACCTTC.